This note documents a single T cell receptor (beta chain) sequence. The sample comes from a study of blood T cell repertoires in COVID-19. The wider study: Acute and convalescent COVID-19 specimens originated in the United States, Italy and Spain.

The CDR3 extends over 11 amino acids. CDR1 DFQATT and CDR2 SNEGSKA come from the germline V gene (reference sequence). Trimming cost V 5 bases and J 4 bases, with 9 bases left between them. As handled by the study authors: Reference gene primer amplification gave estimated nucleated cell counts. Sequencing used immunoSEQ multiplex PCR; TCRdb keeps in-frame clones, though not all of them. V, J and clone size are those of that table, while D and trimming were read from the DNA. This table holds some 11,000 clones, approximately 91% found once. The genes are TRBV20-1 and TRBJ2-7, with D perhaps TRBD1 (6 bases). The receptor was derived from a woman aged 65 to 85 with active COVID-19. The sequencing input was peripheral blood. The CDR3 here is CSAGQSYEQYF. DNA of the CDR3: TGCAGTGCTGGACAGTCGTACGAGCAGTACTTC.